These T cell receptor beta chains were read from a single sample in a study of T cell responses to AZD1222 COVID-19 vaccine. Sequencing was performed with immunoSEQ multiplex PCR; in TCRdb, only in-frame clones are kept and a portion is missing. Among 100,000 or so clones listed, about 85% were seen once. The material sequenced was peripheral blood, taken on day 0 of AZD1222 vaccination. These receptors were taken from an adult in good health. Both conserved end residues are part of each CDR3. A D gene is named only where the DNA matches it firmly. Part of the rows lack a size; the others show once, few, many or a class for expanded clones.

D gene: NA; J gene: TRBJ1-2; clone size: NA; V gene: TRBV6-5; CDR3 DNA: TGTGCCAGCAAAGAAGGAGCGGGGGACTATGGCTACACCTTC; CDR3 protein: CASKEGAGDYGYTF
D gene: NA; J gene: TRBJ2-5; clone size: NA; V gene: TRBV5-4; CDR3 DNA: TGTGCCAGCAGCTTGGGGGATCAAATTCGAGAGACCCAGTACTTC; CDR3 protein: CASSLGDQIRETQYF
D gene: TRBD1; J gene: TRBJ2-7; clone size: NA; V gene: TRBV7-4; CDR3 DNA: TGTGCCAGCAGCTTACGGGACAGAGACCTCTACGAGCAGTACTTC; CDR3 protein: CASSLRDRDLYEQYF
D gene: NA; J gene: TRBJ1-2; clone size: NA; V gene: TRBV14; CDR3 DNA: TGTGCCAGCAGCCAAGATTTTTCCCCTCGATTCGGCTATGGCTACACCTTC; CDR3 protein: CASSQDFSPRFGYGYTF
D gene: NA; J gene: TRBJ1-1; clone size: NA; V gene: TRBV28; CDR3 DNA: TGTGCCAGCAGTGCAACGGGGACTACTGAAGCTTTCTTT; CDR3 protein: CASSATGTTEAFF
D gene: NA; J gene: TRBJ1-6; clone size: NA; V gene: TRBV7-2; CDR3 DNA: TGTGCCAGCAGCCTCGGCGGAGGGTATTCACCCCTCCACTTT; CDR3 protein: CASSLGGGYSPLHF
D gene: NA; J gene: TRBJ1-2; clone size: NA; V gene: TRBV7-9; CDR3 DNA: TGTGCCAGCAGCTTCCCCCAGGGCTATGGCTACACCTTC; CDR3 protein: CASSFPQGYGYTF
D gene: TRBD1; J gene: TRBJ1-3; clone size: NA; V gene: TRBV7-2; CDR3 DNA: TGTGCCAGCGAGACAGGGGGGTACTCTGGAAACACCATATATTTT; CDR3 protein: CASETGGYSGNTIYF
D gene: TRBD1; J gene: TRBJ2-7; clone size: NA; V gene: TRBV7-2; CDR3 DNA: TGTGCCAGCAGCTTAACGGGACAGGGGAGGCACGAACAGTACTTC; CDR3 protein: CASSLTGQGRHEQYF
D gene: NA; J gene: TRBJ1-4; clone size: NA; V gene: TRBV5-4; CDR3 DNA: TGTGCCAGCAGCTTGGATGGCCCGGATATGGGTGAAAAACTGTTTTTT; CDR3 protein: CASSLDGPDMGEKLFF
D gene: NA; J gene: TRBJ1-3; clone size: NA; V gene: TRBV28; CDR3 DNA: TGTGCAAGTCAGCCCCGGCGTACCTCTGGAAACACCATATATTTT; CDR3 protein: CASQPRRTSGNTIYF
D gene: NA; J gene: TRBJ2-3; clone size: NA; V gene: TRBV30; CDR3 DNA: TGTGCCTGGAGTTTACGAGAGGCAGATACGCAGTATTTT; CDR3 protein: CAWSLREADTQYF
D gene: TRBD2; J gene: TRBJ2-5; clone size: NA; V gene: TRBV11-2; CDR3 DNA: TGTGCCAGCAGCATTGGGACTAGCGGGGGGTCGGGGGTAGAGACCCAGTACTTC; CDR3 protein: CASSIGTSGGSGVETQYF
D gene: NA; J gene: TRBJ1-3; clone size: NA; V gene: TRBV9; CDR3 DNA: TGTGCCAGCAGCGCCGGGCCGAGCTCTGGAAACACCATATATTTT; CDR3 protein: CASSAGPSSGNTIYF
D gene: NA; J gene: TRBJ2-2; clone size: few; V gene: TRBV5-1; CDR3 DNA: TGCGCCAGTCAGGACAGAAGGTACACCGGGGAGCTGTTTTTT; CDR3 protein: CASQDRRYTGELFF
D gene: NA; J gene: TRBJ1-6; clone size: NA; V gene: TRBV4-2; CDR3 DNA: TGTGCCAGCAGCCAAGATTGGGCCCGCGTAAATTCACCCCTCCACTTT; CDR3 protein: CASSQDWARVNSPLHF
D gene: NA; J gene: TRBJ2-2; clone size: NA; V gene: TRBV2; CDR3 DNA: TGTGCCAGCAGCGACGATCAGCGCGGACGGACCGGGGAGCTGTTTTTT; CDR3 protein: CASSDDQRGRTGELFF
D gene: NA; J gene: TRBJ1-6; clone size: NA; V gene: TRBV6-1; CDR3 DNA: TGTGCCAGCAGTGAAGCGGCCCAGGGGAATAATTCACCCCTCCACTTT; CDR3 protein: CASSEAAQGNNSPLHF
D gene: TRBD1; J gene: TRBJ1-4; clone size: NA; V gene: TRBV2; CDR3 DNA: TGTGCCAGCAGTGCCGGGACAGGGGGTAATGAAAAACTGTTTTTT; CDR3 protein: CASSAGTGGNEKLFF
D gene: NA; J gene: TRBJ1-6; clone size: NA; V gene: TRBV5-6; CDR3 DNA: TGTGCCAGCGGAGAGGCGGATTCACCCCTCCACTTT; CDR3 protein: CASGEADSPLHF
D gene: NA; J gene: TRBJ1-1; clone size: once; V gene: TRBV2; CDR3 DNA: TGTGCCAGCAGCATTGACAGGACGGACACTGAAGCTTTCTTT; CDR3 protein: CASSIDRTDTEAFF
D gene: NA; J gene: TRBJ1-5; clone size: NA; V gene: TRBV20-1; CDR3 DNA: TGCAGTGCTAGTGTACAGGGTATTGGGTCTGGACAGCCCCAGCATTTT; CDR3 protein: CSASVQGIGSGQPQHF
D gene: NA; J gene: TRBJ2-7; clone size: NA; V gene: TRBV19; CDR3 DNA: TGTGCCAGTAGTATCACAGTGCTCTCCTACGAGCAGTACTTC; CDR3 protein: CASSITVLSYEQYF